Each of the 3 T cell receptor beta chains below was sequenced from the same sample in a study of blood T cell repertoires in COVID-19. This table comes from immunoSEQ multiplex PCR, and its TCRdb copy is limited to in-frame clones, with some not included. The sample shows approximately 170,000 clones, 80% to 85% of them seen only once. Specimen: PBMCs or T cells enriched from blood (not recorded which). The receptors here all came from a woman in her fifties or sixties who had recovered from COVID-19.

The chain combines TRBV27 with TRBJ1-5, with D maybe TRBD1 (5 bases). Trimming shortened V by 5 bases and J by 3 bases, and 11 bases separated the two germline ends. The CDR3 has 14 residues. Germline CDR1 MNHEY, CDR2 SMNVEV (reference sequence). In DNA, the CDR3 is TGTGCCAGCAGTCAGGGTAACCTCAATCAGCCCCAGCATTTT. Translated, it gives CASSQGNLNQPQHF.

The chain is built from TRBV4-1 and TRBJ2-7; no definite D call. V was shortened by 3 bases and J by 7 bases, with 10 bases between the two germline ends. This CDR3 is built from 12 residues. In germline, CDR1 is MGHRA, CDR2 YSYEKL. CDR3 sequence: CASSHSYSEQYF. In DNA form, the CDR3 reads TGCGCCAGCAGCCACTCTTACAGTGAGCAGTACTTC.

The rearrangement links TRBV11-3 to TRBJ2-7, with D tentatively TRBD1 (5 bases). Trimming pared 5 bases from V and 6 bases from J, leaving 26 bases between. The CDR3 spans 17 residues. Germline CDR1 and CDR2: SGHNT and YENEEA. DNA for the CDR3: TGTGCCAGCAGCCCCAGGGATCCCTCTTTCTTTGGTGGCGAGCAGTACTTC. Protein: CASSPRDPSFFGGEQYF.